These 29 T cell receptor beta chains originate from one sample sequenced in a study of CD8 T cells in ankylosing spondylitis. TCRdb used MiXCR to reprocess the 5' RACE reads, holding one entry per CDR3 protein. This table has 250,000 to 400,000 distinct CDR3 sequences, roughly 11% appearing once. Material: blood, either unsorted or a sorted T cell fraction (not recorded which). The receptors stem from a female donor with ankylosing spondylitis or in good health (not recorded which).

This clonotype was recorded at least ten times. The J gene is TRBJ1-5, the V gene TRBV6-5; D uncertain. The CDR3 contains 14 residues. Trimming cost V 0 bases and J 6 bases, with 9 bases left between them. CDR1 is MNHEY, CDR2 SVGAGI, per germline. CDR3 residues: CASSYSILSQPQHF. CDR3 bases: TGTGCCAGCAGTTACTCGATTTTGAGTCAGCCCCAGCATTTT.

This clonotype has only a few counts. The CDR3 here is CSAKAPGTYEQYF. As DNA, the CDR3 is TGCAGTGCTAAGGCCCCAGGTACCTACGAGCAGTACTTC. J is TRBJ2-7 and V is TRBV20-1; D is ambiguous. Germline CDR1 and CDR2: DFQATT and SNEGSKA (reference sequence). V shed 4 bases and J shed 2 bases, with 12 bases lying between them. The CDR3 extends over 13 amino acids.

This clonotype appeared many times. The CDR3 DNA reads as TGCAGTGCTGGGGACAGGGGAGCTTTCAATGAAAAACTGTTTTTT. Translation gives CSAGDRGAFNEKLFF. The chain links TRBV20-1 to TRBJ1-4, with TRBD1 matching over 10 bases. V trimming: 5 bases; J trimming: 5 bases; junction bases outside the gene matches: 8. From germline, CDR1 is DFQATT and CDR2 SNEGSKA (reference sequence). This CDR3 contains 15 residues.

V gene TRBV11-2 combines with J gene TRBJ2-7; D tentatively reads TRBD1 or TRBD2 (7 bases each). Trimming shortened V by 6 bases and J by 5 bases, and 14 bases separated the two germline ends. CDR1 SGHAT and CDR2 FQNNGV come from the germline V gene. The CDR3 loop spans 13 amino acids. The CDR3 protein is CASRSRGGDEQYF. In DNA form, the CDR3 reads TGTGCCAGCAGGTCCAGGGGGGGGGACGAGCAGTACTTC.

This clonotype has just a few counts. The V and J genes are TRBV5-1 and TRBJ1-1, with unresolved D. The germline CDR1 and CDR2 sequences are SGHRS and YFSETQ. The V and J ends lost 0 bases and 6 bases respectively, with 12 bases between them. The CDR3 runs 14 residues. The CDR3 sequence: CASSLDWGLAEAFF. In DNA form, the CDR3 reads TGCGCCAGCAGCTTGGATTGGGGTCTCGCTGAAGCTTTCTTT. The variable domain in full, with the rest retrieved from reference TRBV5-1 and TRBJ1-1, is KAGVTQTPRYLIKTRGQQVTLSCSPISGHRSVSWYQQTPGQGLQFLFEYFSETQRNKGNFPGRFSGRQFSNSRSEMNVSTLELGDSALYLCASSLDWGLAEAFFGQGTRLTVV.

This clonotype was observed a few times. This CDR3 reads CASSQVGQQTGANVLTF. The CDR3 DNA reads TGTGCCAGCAGCCAAGTAGGACAACAAACTGGGGCCAACGTCCTGACTTTC. The rearrangement links TRBV4-2 to TRBJ2-6; tentative D call: TRBD1 (5 bases). Between the trimmed V and J ends, which lost 1 base and 2 bases, there was a span of 12 bases. The germline CDR1 and CDR2 sequences are LGHNA and YNFKEQ. This CDR3 has 17 amino acids.

The chain carries TRBV5-1 and TRBJ1-1; 8 nucleotides agree with TRBD1. CDR1 SGHRS and CDR2 YFSETQ come from the germline V gene. The J segment lost 1 base and the V segment lost 5 bases, leaving 7 bases of the junction unmatched. CDR3 size: 15 residues. CDR3 sequence: CASSRQGWSNTEAFF. The CDR3 region has the DNA TGCGCCAGCAGTCGACAGGGGTGGTCGAACACTGAAGCTTTCTTT.

This clonotype was found many times. J is TRBJ2-3 and V is TRBV20-1; no firm D call. The CDR3 is made up of 12 amino acids. The V gene's germline CDR1 is DFQATT and CDR2 SNEGSKA (reference sequence). V was pared by 3 bases and J by 4 bases, with 8 bases between. The CDR3 protein is CSARAIADTQYF. DNA for the CDR3: TGCAGTGCTAGGGCTATCGCAGATACGCAGTATTTT.

This clonotype was counted many times. V gene TRBV20-1 combines with J gene TRBJ2-3; TRBD2 matches at 11 bases. This CDR3 comprises 16 residues. J gave up 3 bases and V 0 bases, and 5 bases lay outside the gene matches. The germline gives CDR1 DFQATT, CDR2 SNEGSKA (reference sequence). CDR3 bases: TGCAGTGCTAGAGATACGACTAGCGGGGAAACAGATACGCAGTATTTT. Translation gives CSARDTTSGETDTQYF.

This clonotype was counted many times. V and J are TRBV29-1 and TRBJ2-3, with 10 bases matching TRBD2. The CDR3 loop spans 15 amino acids. V shed 4 bases and J 3 bases; nucleotides not matched to a gene: 7. CDR1 is SQVTM and CDR2 is ANQGSEA in the germline V gene. This CDR3 reads CSVALTSGLTDTQYF. The CDR3 DNA sequence: TGCAGCGTTGCATTGACTAGCGGGCTTACAGATACGCAGTATTTT.

This clonotype showed up many times. The chain carries TRBV10-1 and TRBJ2-1, with no clear D. Trimming removed 2 bases from V and 10 bases from J, with 6 bases in between. Germline loops: CDR1 WNHNN, CDR2 SYGVQD (reference sequence). CDR3 length: 11 residues. CDR3 nucleotides: TGCGCCAGCAGTGAGACCCGCGAGCAGTTCTTC. Protein sequence: CASSETREQFF.

The chain links TRBV6-1 to TRBJ2-5, with 11 nucleotides matching TRBD2. The CDR3 has 14 amino acids. Germline-derived CDR1 and CDR2 are MNHNS and SASEGT. The V segment lost 7 bases and the J segment 5 bases; nucleotides outside the gene matches: 6. This chain's CDR3 is CASTDPSGRETQYF. The DNA for the CDR3 is TGTGCCAGCACCGACCCTAGCGGGAGGGAGACCCAGTACTTC.

In this sample, this clonotype turned up many times. This sequence joins TRBV5-1 and TRBJ2-1; D unresolved. The V end was cut by 6 bases, the J end by 0 bases, with 19 bases between. This CDR3 comprises 17 residues. The V gene's germline CDR1 is SGHRS and CDR2 YFSETQ. CDR3 DNA sequence: TGCGCCAGCACCGTTCAAGGGCCCGTGAGCTCCTACAATGAGCAGTTCTTC. It encodes CASTVQGPVSSYNEQFF.

This clonotype was counted ten times or more. The V call is TRBV20-1, the J call TRBJ2-1; D might be TRBD2 (6 bases). V lost 3 bases and J 0 bases, leaving 12 bases between the germline ends. CDR1 and CDR2 from the germline V gene are DFQATT and SNEGSKA (reference sequence). CDR3 length: 15 amino acids. The chain's CDR3 is CSARTGESSYNEQFF. In nucleotides, the CDR3 is TGCAGTGCTAGGACGGGGGAGAGCTCCTACAATGAGCAGTTCTTC.

This clonotype was detected ten times or more. The V gene is TRBV7-8, the J gene TRBJ1-3; D perhaps matches TRBD1 (5 bases). V was cut by 3 bases and J by 0 bases, with 12 bases left in between. This CDR3 comprises 16 residues. Per the germline V gene, CDR1 is SGHVS and CDR2 is FQNEAQ. The CDR3, as DNA: TGTGCCAGCAGCTTTGGGGAGGGGAGCTCTGGAAACACCATATATTTT. This encodes CASSFGEGSSGNTIYF.

This clonotype was seen many times. J is TRBJ2-7 and V is TRBV5-1, with a weak D call TRBD2 (6 bases). The germline gives CDR1 SGHRS, CDR2 YFSETQ. The V gene lost 4 bases and the J gene lost 0 bases, with 14 bases spanning the gap. The CDR3 consists of 15 residues. This chain's CDR3 is CASSEVAVSSYEQYF. The CDR3 DNA follows: TGCGCCAGCAGCGAAGTAGCGGTGAGCTCCTACGAGCAGTACTTC.

The table lists this clonotype with many counts. V is TRBV5-1 and J is TRBJ2-7; D tentatively reads TRBD1 or TRBD2 (5 bases each). Germline CDR1 reads SGHRS; CDR2 reads YFSETQ. The V and J ends lost 5 bases and 5 bases respectively, with 17 bases between them. The CDR3 runs to 14 residues. This CDR3 is CASRLSGPRNEQYF. In DNA form, the CDR3 reads TGCGCCAGCAGGCTATCGGGACCGAGAAACGAGCAGTACTTC.

This clonotype was detected ten times or more. This chain links TRBV7-8 with TRBJ1-2, with 9 positions matching TRBD1. The germline V gene has CDR1 SGHVS and CDR2 FQNEAQ. The V and J ends lost 5 bases and 5 bases, in that order; junction bases with no gene match: 9. The CDR3 is 15 amino acids. The CDR3: CASSRGGQGIYGYTF. The CDR3 DNA is TGTGCCAGCAGCCGGGGGGGACAGGGTATTTATGGCTACACCTTC. Drawing the rest from reference TRBV7-8 and TRBJ1-2, the complete variable domain is GAGVSQSPRYKVAKRGQDVALRCDPISGHVSLFWYQQALGQGPEFLTYFQNEAQLDKSGLPSDRFFAERPEGSVSTLKIQRTQQEDSAVYLCASSRGGQGIYGYTFGSGTRLTVV.

The chain recombines TRBV11-3 with TRBJ2-7; tentatively, D is TRBD2 (6 bases). V dropped 0 bases and J dropped 6 bases, with 9 bases sitting between them. The CDR3 contains 13 residues. Germline V gives CDR1 SGHNT, CDR2 YENEEA. CDR3 bases: TGTGCCAGCAGCTTAGATACGGGAGCCGAGCAGTACTTC. It translates to CASSLDTGAEQYF.

This clonotype was recorded at least ten times. The chain links TRBV4-1 to TRBJ2-5; D possibly uses TRBD1 or TRBD2 (5 bases each). The germline CDR1 and CDR2 sequences are MGHRA and YSYEKL. This CDR3 region has 15 residues. V shed 1 base and J shed 5 bases, with 14 bases lying between them. The CDR3 DNA follows: TGCGCCAGCAGCCAAGGGGACCGACACCCGGAGACCCAGTACTTC. It yields the protein CASSQGDRHPETQYF.

At least ten counts were recorded for this clonotype. The genes are TRBV20-1 and TRBJ1-5; D is uncertain. V shed 1 base and J shed 4 bases, with 8 bases lying between them. In germline, CDR1 is DFQATT, CDR2 SNEGSKA (reference sequence). The CDR3 runs to 13 residues. CDR3 sequence: CSARGERNQPQHF. CDR3 bases: TGCAGTGCTAGAGGCGAACGGAATCAGCCCCAGCATTTT.

This clonotype was detected many times. The V gene is TRBV9, the J gene TRBJ1-2; D gene ambiguous. V dropped 2 bases and J dropped 7 bases, with 15 bases sitting between them. This CDR3 region has 14 residues. Germline assignment: CDR1 SGDLS and CDR2 YYNGEE. In nucleotides, the CDR3 is TGTGCCAGCAGCGTCACCCCCTTAAGCGGTGGCTACACCTTC. Translated, it gives CASSVTPLSGGYTF.

This clonotype was counted a few times. The chain links TRBV7-2 to TRBJ2-2; D gene unclear. This CDR3 has 13 residues. Germline CDR1 is SGHTA and CDR2 is FQGNSA. The ends were cut back, 0 bases at V and 6 bases at J, with 5 bases in the middle. The CDR3 reads CASSLARPGELFF. The CDR3 bases are TGTGCCAGCAGCTTAGCGCGACCCGGGGAGCTGTTTTTT.

This clonotype was observed at least ten times. CDR3 region: CASSLKAGEETQYF. Written as DNA, the CDR3 is TGTGCCAGCAGCTTAAAGGCAGGGGAAGAGACCCAGTACTTC. The V gene is TRBV7-9, the J gene TRBJ2-5; D perhaps matches TRBD1 (6 bases). Germline V gives CDR1 SEHNR, CDR2 FQNEAQ (reference sequence). The germline V and J ends were trimmed by 2 bases and 3 bases, with 10 bases remaining between them. The CDR3 totals 14 residues.

The chain carries TRBV3-1 and TRBJ2-1; 9 bases match TRBD2. The CDR3 loop spans 15 amino acids. J was trimmed by 5 bases and V by 4 bases; bases with no gene match: 6. The germline V gene encodes CDR1 LGHDT and CDR2 YNNKEL (reference sequence). This CDR3 is CASSLAAGGHNEQFF. In DNA form, the CDR3 reads TGTGCCAGCAGCCTCGCGGCGGGGGGGCACAATGAGCAGTTCTTC.

A few counts support this clonotype. The rearrangement links TRBV27 to TRBJ2-5; 10 nucleotides agree with TRBD2. The V segment lost 2 bases and the J segment 0 bases; nucleotides outside the gene matches: 9. CDR3 size: 18 residues. The germline V gene has CDR1 MNHEY and CDR2 SMNVEV (reference sequence). The CDR3: CASSLGFSGRRYQETQYF. For the CDR3, the DNA is TGTGCCAGCAGTTTAGGGTTTAGCGGGAGGAGATACCAAGAGACCCAGTACTTC.

This chain connects TRBV12-3 or TRBV12-4 to TRBJ2-5; D is undetermined. V dropped 7 bases and J dropped 5 bases, with 20 bases sitting between them. This CDR3 has 15 residues. This CDR3 is CASNLGDSEVETQYF. The CDR3 bases are TGTGCCAGCAATTTGGGCGACTCCGAAGTGGAGACCCAGTACTTC.

This clonotype was seen ten or more times. The chain carries TRBV5-1 and TRBJ1-4, with D perhaps TRBD1 (5 bases). The germline CDR1 and CDR2 sequences are SGHRS and YFSETQ. CDR3 length: 14 residues. Deletions cut 4 bases from V and 4 bases from J, with 11 bases between. The chain's CDR3 is CASSLGRNNEKLFF. The CDR3 region has the DNA TGCGCCAGCAGCCTGGGACGGAATAATGAAAAACTGTTTTTT.

Many counts were recorded for this clonotype. The gene calls are TRBV10-3 and TRBJ1-5; 8 bases are shared with TRBD1. Germline V gene sequence: CDR1 ENHRY, CDR2 SYGVKD. The CDR3 covers 15 residues. Germline trimming cut 6 bases from V and 2 bases from J; bases unmatched to any gene: 6. The CDR3 loop is CAISPGGRGNQPQHF. CDR3 in DNA: TGTGCCATCAGCCCAGGGGGCCGAGGCAATCAGCCCCAGCATTTT.